A single sample gave rise to the 20 T cell receptor beta chains below, sequenced in a study of beta chain features in type 1 diabetes. The study reverse transcribed the entire isolated RNA, so it sequenced expressed TCRB transcripts. Using immunoSEQ multiplex PCR, the repertoire was profiled, and TCRdb retains in-frame clones only, with some absent. This table holds about 900,000 clones, under 20% found once. Sequences were obtained from naive CD4+ T cells from blood. All receptors derive from a woman aged 18-29 years in good health.

This clone was found a few times. The genes are TRBV5-1 and TRBJ2-1; D gene uncertain. This CDR3 is built from 16 residues. CDR1 and CDR2 (germline): SGHRS, YFSETQ. With 0 bases removed from V and 9 bases from J, the gap between germline ends came to 19 bases. CDR3 region: CASSLASRLDRGEQFF. As DNA, the CDR3 is TGCGCCAGCAGCTTGGCCTCTAGGCTAGATAGAGGTGAGCAGTTCTTC.

The CDR3 sequence is CASSLGGGSQTYEQYF. The CDR3 nucleotides are TGTGCCAGCAGCTTAGGGGGCGGGAGCCAGACCTACGAGCAGTACTTC. The rearrangement joins TRBV7-9 to TRBJ2-7; 7 bases map to TRBD2. Looked up from germline, CDR1 is SEHNR and CDR2 is FQNEAQ (reference sequence). Trimming took 1 base from V and 2 from J; bases not matched to a gene: 8. CDR3 length: 16 residues.

This clone was seen only a few times. This chain joins TRBV27 and TRBJ2-1; D possibly corresponds to TRBD1 (6 bases). The CDR3 length is 14 residues. Trimming pared 3 bases from V and 6 bases from J, leaving 12 bases between. Germline V CDR1 and CDR2: MNHEY, SMNVEV (reference sequence). CDR3 in amino acids: CASSFGTRGNEQFF. The CDR3 region has the DNA TGTGCCAGCAGTTTCGGGACACGGGGCAATGAGCAGTTCTTC.

V and J are TRBV5-4 and TRBJ1-1; 7 nucleotides align to TRBD1. V was pared by 5 bases and J by 1 base, with 11 bases of the junction left unmatched. In germline, CDR1 is SGHNT, CDR2 YYREEE (reference sequence). The CDR3 contains 16 residues. CDR3 coding DNA: TGTGCCAGCAGGGGCCGGGACAGCCTCTGGAACACTGAAGCTTTCTTT. Its protein is CASRGRDSLWNTEAFF.

The chain employs TRBV9 and TRBJ2-1, with TRBD1 as a possible D gene (6 bases). V lost 0 bases to trimming and J lost 1 base, with 8 bases between them. The CDR3 is made up of 15 amino acids. The germline V gene encodes CDR1 SGDLS and CDR2 YYNGEE. DNA for the CDR3: TGTGCCAGCAGCGTAGTGGGACAATCCTACAATGAGCAGTTCTTC. It specifies CASSVVGQSYNEQFF.

This clone was detected a few times. V usage is TRBV7-2 and J usage is TRBJ2-3; 9 positions agree with TRBD1. This CDR3 has 15 amino acids. Germline lookup yields CDR1 SGHTA and CDR2 FQGNSA. Trimming at V came to 1 base and at J to 5 bases, leaving 4 bases not matched to a gene. The CDR3 region is CASSLVGTGLDTQYF. The DNA for the CDR3 is TGTGCCAGCAGCTTAGTCGGGACAGGGCTAGATACGCAGTATTTT.

This clone has only a few counts. This sequence joins TRBV4-2 and TRBJ2-5; 12 positions agree with TRBD2. The CDR3 consists of 16 residues. In germline, CDR1 is LGHNA, CDR2 YNFKEQ. V was clipped by 3 bases and J by 1 base; unmatched bases: 3. As DNA, the CDR3 is TGTGCCAGCAGCCAGGGACTAGCGGGCTCCCAAGAGACCCAGTACTTC. Its translation: CASSQGLAGSQETQYF.

In its sample, this clone was seen a few times. The chain has TRBV5-6 and TRBJ2-7; 7 bases line up with TRBD1. The CDR3 loop spans 13 amino acids. Germline V lookup: CDR1 SGHDT, CDR2 YYEEEE. V gave up 3 bases and J gave up 3 bases; unmatched junction bases: 3. The CDR3 loop reads CASSWGQYYEQYF. CDR3 bases: TGTGCCAGCAGCTGGGGACAGTACTACGAGCAGTACTTC.

This clone was found a few times. V gene TRBV29-1 combines with J gene TRBJ1-1, with D maybe TRBD1 (5 bases). Germline CDR1 and CDR2: SQVTM and ANQGSEA. The V end lost 0 bases, the J end lost 1 base, and 18 bases lay between the germline ends. This CDR3 contains 17 residues. The CDR3 sequence is CSVEERSQGPRNTEAFF. The CDR3, as DNA: TGCAGCGTTGAAGAGCGGAGTCAGGGACCAAGGAACACTGAAGCTTTCTTT.

In its sample, this clone was seen a few times. The chain carries TRBV18 and TRBJ2-3; the D is unclear. The V gene lost 6 bases and the J gene lost 2 bases, with 6 bases spanning the gap. Germline CDR1 and CDR2: KGHSH and LQKENI. The CDR3 is made up of 12 amino acids. The CDR3 here is CASSDVTDTQYF. CDR3 in DNA: TGTGCCAGCTCGGATGTCACAGATACGCAGTATTTT.

The rearrangement joins TRBV5-4 to TRBJ1-2; D may be TRBD1 (6 bases). CDR1 and CDR2 from the germline V gene are SGHNT and YYREEE (reference sequence). CDR3 length equals 14 residues. V gave up 3 bases and J gave up 3 bases, with 12 bases separating them. The CDR3 nucleotides read TGTGCCAGCAGCTGGGGGGGCAGGGACTATGGCTACACCTTC. Translation: CASSWGGRDYGYTF.

The rearrangement links TRBV4-1 to TRBJ1-2, with a tentative D call TRBD1 (6 bases). CDR3 length equals 17 residues. V lost 1 base, J lost 11 bases, and 26 bases lay in between. Germline V gives CDR1 MGHRA, CDR2 YSYEKL. CDR3 DNA: TGCGCCAGCAGCCAAGCGATCGCGACAGGCCTTGGGAAGTCTTACACCTTC. Protein: CASSQAIATGLGKSYTF.

This clone was counted between two and nine times. The rearrangement links TRBV4-1 to TRBJ2-7; TRBD2 aligns across 7 bases. This CDR3 spans 17 amino acids. Looked up from germline, CDR1 is MGHRA and CDR2 is YSYEKL. V was pared by 1 base and J by 2 bases, with 11 bases of the junction left unmatched. The CDR3 DNA sequence: TGCGCCAGCAGCCAAGCCCAAGGCGAGCGGGGAGCCTACGAGCAGTACTTC. Its translation: CASSQAQGERGAYEQYF.

In this sample, this clone turned up a few times. This chain joins TRBV4-3 and TRBJ2-6; 7 nucleotides agree with TRBD1. With 0 bases clipped from V and 0 bases from J, the junction kept 8 bases outside the gene matches. Germline CDR1 LGHNA, CDR2 YSLEER. This CDR3 comprises 19 residues. Here the CDR3 DNA reads TGCGCCAGCAGCCAAGAAGGGCAACAGGGGAGCTCTGGGGCCAACGTCCTGACTTTC. It is translated as CASSQEGQQGSSGANVLTF.

The table lists this clone with a few counts. This sequence joins TRBV29-1 and TRBJ2-5, with D possibly matching TRBD2 (5 bases). The CDR3 covers 12 residues. V was trimmed by 8 bases and J by 1 base, leaving 11 bases between them. CDR1 SQVTM and CDR2 ANQGSEA come from the germline V gene. The CDR3 here is CSLEEIQETQYF. The CDR3 bases are TGCAGCCTGGAGGAGATCCAAGAGACCCAGTACTTC.

The chain has TRBV5-1 and TRBJ2-5; D may be TRBD1 (5 bases). The CDR3 is 14 amino acids. In germline, CDR1 is SGHRS, CDR2 YFSETQ. V dropped 3 bases and J dropped 3 bases, with 12 bases sitting between them. CDR3: CASSSPRREETQYF. Here the CDR3 DNA reads TGCGCCAGCAGCTCCCCCCGCAGGGAAGAGACCCAGTACTTC.

The CDR3 reads CASSLFTGHEAFF. The DNA for the CDR3 is TGTGCCAGCAGTTTATTTACAGGCCACGAAGCTTTCTTT. The V gene is TRBV28, the J gene TRBJ1-1, with D possibly TRBD1 on 5 matching bases. Germline V CDR1 and CDR2: MDHEN, SYDVKM. CDR3 length equals 13 residues. The germline V and J ends were trimmed by 1 base and 8 bases, with 11 bases remaining between them.

The V gene is TRBV28, the J gene TRBJ2-7; D remains unclear. Germline assignment: CDR1 MDHEN and CDR2 SYDVKM. The CDR3 extends over 17 amino acids. With 1 base removed from V and 1 base from J, the gap between germline ends came to 17 bases. The CDR3 region has the DNA TGTGCCAGCAGTTTATCGGGTGGGTGGGCGGAATCCTACGAGCAGTACTTC. Translating it yields CASSLSGGWAESYEQYF.

The chain has TRBV10-3 and TRBJ2-7; 8 bases agree with TRBD2. This CDR3 spans 13 amino acids. V lost 9 bases to trimming and J lost 3 bases; unmatched junction nucleotides: 7. Per germline, CDR1 ENHRY and CDR2 SYGVKD. CDR3 nucleotides: TGTGCCATAAGACTAGCGTTAAACTACGAGCAGTACTTC. It translates to CAIRLALNYEQYF.

V and J are TRBV4-3 and TRBJ2-7; D uncertain. CDR1 and CDR2 from the germline V gene are LGHNA and YSLEER. V was trimmed by 1 base and J by 0 bases, leaving 10 bases between them. The CDR3 extends over 15 amino acids. CDR3 coding DNA: TGCGCCAGCAGCCAAGCTTTGGGCAGCTCCTACGAGCAGTACTTC. Protein sequence: CASSQALGSSYEQYF.